Ten or more counts support the clone carrying this T cell receptor beta chain. Preparation of the TCRbeta library involved a method that used unique molecular identifiers. TCRdb re-analysed the PCR reads in MiXCR, keeping a single row per CDR3 protein. This table holds 83,000 or so distinct CDR3 sequences, roughly 8% found once. The data were taken from a study of T-cell reconstitution after alpha-beta-depleted transplantation in children. V shed 6 bases and J 6 bases; nucleotides not matched to a gene: 11. This CDR3 comprises 15 residues. Germline V gene sequence: CDR1 MDHEN, CDR2 SYDVKM. This rearrangement joins TRBV28 to TRBJ2-1; 7 bases are shared with TRBD1. This TCR came from a human donor who donated a stem cell graft to a child with congenital amegakaryocytic thrombocytopenia. The sample here was PBMCs from the stem cell graft donor, taken from the stem cell graft. The chain's CDR3 is CASRSPGQLPNEQFF. The CDR3 DNA reads as TGTGCCAGCAGATCCCCGGGACAGTTACCCAATGAGCAGTTCTTC.